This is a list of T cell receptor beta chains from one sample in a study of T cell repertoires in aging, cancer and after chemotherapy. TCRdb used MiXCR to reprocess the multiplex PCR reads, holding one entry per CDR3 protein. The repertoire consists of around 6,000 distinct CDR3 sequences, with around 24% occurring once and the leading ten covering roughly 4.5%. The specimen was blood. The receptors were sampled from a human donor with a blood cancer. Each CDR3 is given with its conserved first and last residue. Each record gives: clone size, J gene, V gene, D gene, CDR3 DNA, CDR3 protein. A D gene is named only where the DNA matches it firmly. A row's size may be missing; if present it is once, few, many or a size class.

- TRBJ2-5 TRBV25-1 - TGTGCCAGCAGTGAATTGTGGACGGGGGTCCAGTACTTC CASSELWTGVQYF
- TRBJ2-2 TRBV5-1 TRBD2 TGCGCCAGCAGCCCTCGGGGAGCGGGGGGCCAAGGACCCACCGGGGAGCTGTTTTTT CASSPRGAGGQGPTGELFF
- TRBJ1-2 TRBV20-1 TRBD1 TGCAGTGCTAGAGGTTCAACAGGGGGAGGCTATGGCTACACCTTC CSARGSTGGGYGYTF
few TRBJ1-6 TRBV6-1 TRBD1 TGTGCCAGCAGAGACCCGACAGGGACAGCCTATAATTCACCCCTCCACTTT CASRDPTGTAYNSPLHF
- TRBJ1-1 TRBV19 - TGTGCCAGTAGTTGGGGGAACACTGAAGCTTTCTTT CASSWGNTEAFF
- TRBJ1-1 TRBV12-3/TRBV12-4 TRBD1 TGTGCCAGAAGTCCGGACAGGGGAGTAACTGAAGCTTTCTTT CARSPDRGVTEAFF
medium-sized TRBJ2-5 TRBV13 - TGTGCCAGCAGCATGGGGGAGGAGCAAGAGACCCAGTACTTC CASSMGEEQETQYF
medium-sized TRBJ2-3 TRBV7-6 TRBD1 TGTGCCAGCAGCGGGGACAGGTGGACAGATACGCAGTATTTT CASSGDRWTDTQYF
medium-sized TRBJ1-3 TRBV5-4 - TGTGCCAGCAGCTTGGACACATACTCTGGAAACACCATATATTTT CASSLDTYSGNTIYF
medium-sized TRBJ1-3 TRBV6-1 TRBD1 TGTGCCAGCAGTGAGACCGGGACAGGGGGAAACACCATATATTTT CASSETGTGGNTIYF
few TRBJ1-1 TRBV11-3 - TGTGCCAGCAGCCCCTACGCGGAGGGGTACACTGAAGCTTTCTTT CASSPYAEGYTEAFF
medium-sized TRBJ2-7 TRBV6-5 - TGTGCCAGCAGTTACTCACCGGCAGGGAGGTACGAGCAGTACTTC CASSYSPAGRYEQYF
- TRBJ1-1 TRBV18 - TGTGCCAGCAGTTTCGGGAGTTGGAACACTGAAGCTTTCTTT CASSFGSWNTEAFF
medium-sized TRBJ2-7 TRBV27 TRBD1 TGTGCCAGCAGCGCCGACAGGGAAGACGAGCAGTACTTC CASSADREDEQYF
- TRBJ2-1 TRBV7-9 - TGTGCCAGCAGCCAAGCCGGGACGGGGAACAATGAGCAGTTCTTC CASSQAGTGNNEQFF
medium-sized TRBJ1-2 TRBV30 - TGTGCCTGGAGTGGCCCTGGACCTTCGGGGGGCTACACCTTC CAWSGPGPSGGYTF
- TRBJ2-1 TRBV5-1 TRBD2 TGCGCCAGCAGCTGGGGACTAGCGGGAGGAAATGAGCAGTTCTTC CASSWGLAGGNEQFF
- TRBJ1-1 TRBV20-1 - TGCAGTGCCGGACCAGCGCTGACTTCGAACACTGAAGCTTTCTTT CSAGPALTSNTEAFF
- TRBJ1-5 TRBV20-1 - TGCAGTGCTACCCCCGGGGGCGGAGGAGATCAGCCCCAGCATTTT CSATPGGGGDQPQHF
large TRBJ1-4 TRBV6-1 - TGTGCCAGCAGTGAAGGCGACGGGGGGCAAAAACTGTTTTTT CASSEGDGGQKLFF
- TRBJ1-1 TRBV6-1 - TGTGCCAGCAGTGAAGGATTAGGTATTGACACTGAAGCTTTCTTT CASSEGLGIDTEAFF
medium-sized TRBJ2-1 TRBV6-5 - TGTGCCAGTACCGGGACGGAATATGGTGAGCAGTTCTTC CASTGTEYGEQFF
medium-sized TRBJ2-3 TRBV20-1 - TGCAGTGCTAGATCGGCTTATGCCCACACAGATACGCAGTATTTT CSARSAYAHTDTQYF
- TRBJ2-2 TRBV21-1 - TGTGCCAGCAGCAAAGGGAGAACCTGGGGACAAGCGAACACCGGGGAGCTGTTTTTT CASSKGRTWGQANTGELFF
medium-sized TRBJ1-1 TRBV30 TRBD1 TGTGCCTGGAAGGGCAGGGGGAGGGTTGAAGCTTTCTTT CAWKGRGRVEAFF
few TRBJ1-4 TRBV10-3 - TGTGCCATCAGTAGTGGGGGGGGCACTAATGAAAAACTGTTTTTT CAISSGGGTNEKLFF
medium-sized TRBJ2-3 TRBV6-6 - TGTGCCAGCAGTTACGCAGGGATCACAGATACGCAGTATTTT CASSYAGITDTQYF
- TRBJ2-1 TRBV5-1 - TGCGCCAGCAGCTTGGGCCCCTCGACTGAGCAGTTCTTC CASSLGPSTEQFF
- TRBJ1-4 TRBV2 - TGTGCCAGCAGGACAGTTAATGAAAAACTGTTTTTT CASRTVNEKLFF
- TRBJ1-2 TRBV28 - TGTGCCAGCAGTTTAGTGAGTGAGGATGGCTACACCTTC CASSLVSEDGYTF
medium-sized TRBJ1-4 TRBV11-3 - TGTGCCAGCAGCTTAGCTGAGGGAATCACAACTAATGAAAAACTGTTTTTT CASSLAEGITTNEKLFF
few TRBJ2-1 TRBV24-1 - TGTGCCACCAGTGATTTGTTTCGGGGCAATGAGCAGTTCTTC CATSDLFRGNEQFF
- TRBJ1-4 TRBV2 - TGTGCCAGCAGCTCAGGGGTGGGTGCCAATGAAAAACTGTTTTTT CASSSGVGANEKLFF
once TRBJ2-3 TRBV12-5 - TGTGCTAGTGGTTTGGGGGTTGGGGGAGGCACAGATACGCAGTATTTT CASGLGVGGGTDTQYF
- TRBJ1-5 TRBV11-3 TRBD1 TGTGCCAGCAGCGGGAAGACAGGGGGCAATCAGCCCCAGCATTTT CASSGKTGGNQPQHF
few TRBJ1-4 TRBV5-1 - TGCGCCAGCAGTCCACAGATTCAGGGGACTAATGAAAAACTGTTTTTT CASSPQIQGTNEKLFF
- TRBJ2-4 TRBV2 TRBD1 TGTGCCAGCAGTCCCGGGACAGGAGGAAACATTCAGTACTTC CASSPGTGGNIQYF
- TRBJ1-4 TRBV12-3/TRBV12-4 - TGTGCCAGCAGTCTCAATCACGGCGAAAAACTGTTTTTT CASSLNHGEKLFF
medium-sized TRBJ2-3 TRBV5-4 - TGTGCCAGCAGCTTAGGACGATCCACAGATACGCAGTATTTT CASSLGRSTDTQYF
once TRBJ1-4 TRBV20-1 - TGCAGTGCTAGTGCGCGAGAAAAACTGTTTTTT CSASAREKLFF
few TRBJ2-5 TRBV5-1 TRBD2 TGCGCCAGCAGCACCGGGACTAGCGGCCCAAACCTGTACTTC CASSTGTSGPNLYF
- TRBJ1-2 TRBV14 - TGTGCCAGCAGCCAAGGACTGGGGCTCGGCTACACCTTC CASSQGLGLGYTF
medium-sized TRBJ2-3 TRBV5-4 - TGTGCCAGCAGCTCCCGGGACGGGAGCACAGATACGCAGTATTTT CASSSRDGSTDTQYF
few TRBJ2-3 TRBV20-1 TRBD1 TGCAGTGCCTTGGACAGGGGAACAGATACGCAGTATTTT CSALDRGTDTQYF
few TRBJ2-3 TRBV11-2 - TGTGCCAGCAGCTTATGGCGGGGGCGAGCAGATACGCAGTATTTT CASSLWRGRADTQYF
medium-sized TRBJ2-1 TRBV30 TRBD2 TGTGCCTGGAGCCCCGGGAGGGCCAGGGGCAATGAGCAGTTCTTC CAWSPGRARGNEQFF
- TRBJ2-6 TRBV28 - TGTGCCAGCAGTGATGGTTCTTCTGGGGCCAACGTCCTGACTTTC CASSDGSSGANVLTF
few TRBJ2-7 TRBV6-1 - TGTGCCAGCAGCTTACAGGGCCCCCTACCTACCTACGAGCAGTACTTC CASSLQGPLPTYEQYF
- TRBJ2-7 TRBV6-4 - TGTGCCAGCCTTTTATCTTACCCGAGGGAGCAGTACTTC CASLLSYPREQYF